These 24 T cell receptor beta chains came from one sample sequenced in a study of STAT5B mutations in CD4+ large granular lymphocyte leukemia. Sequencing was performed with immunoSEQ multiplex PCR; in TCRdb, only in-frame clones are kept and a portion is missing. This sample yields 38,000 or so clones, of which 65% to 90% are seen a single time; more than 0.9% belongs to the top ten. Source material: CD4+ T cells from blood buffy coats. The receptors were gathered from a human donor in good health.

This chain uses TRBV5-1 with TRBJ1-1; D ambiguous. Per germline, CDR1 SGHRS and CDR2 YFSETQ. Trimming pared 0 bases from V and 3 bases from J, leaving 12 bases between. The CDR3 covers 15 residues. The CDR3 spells CASSLAPIQDTEAFF. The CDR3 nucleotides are TGCGCCAGCAGCTTGGCCCCTATCCAAGACACTGAAGCTTTCTTT.

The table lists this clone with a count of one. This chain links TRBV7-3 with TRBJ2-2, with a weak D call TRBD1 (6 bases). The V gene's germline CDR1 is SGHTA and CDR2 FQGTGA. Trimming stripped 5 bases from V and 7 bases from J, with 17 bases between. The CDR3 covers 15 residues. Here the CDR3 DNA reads TGTGCCAGCAGCCCCATTGGGGGCGCTTTCGGGGAGCTGTTTTTT. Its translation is CASSPIGGAFGELFF.

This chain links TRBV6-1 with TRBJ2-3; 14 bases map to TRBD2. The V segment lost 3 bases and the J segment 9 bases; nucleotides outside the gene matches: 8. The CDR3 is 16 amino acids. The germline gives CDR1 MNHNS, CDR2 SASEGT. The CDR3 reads CASSDPRTSGGQTQYF. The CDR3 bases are TGTGCCAGCAGTGACCCTAGGACTAGCGGGGGGCAGACGCAGTATTTT.

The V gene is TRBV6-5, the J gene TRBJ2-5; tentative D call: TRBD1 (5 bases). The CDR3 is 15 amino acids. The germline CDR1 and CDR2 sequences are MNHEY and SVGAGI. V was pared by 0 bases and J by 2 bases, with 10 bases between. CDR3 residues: CASSYSRGLQETQYF. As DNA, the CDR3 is TGTGCCAGCAGTTACTCTAGGGGTTTACAAGAGACCCAGTACTTC.

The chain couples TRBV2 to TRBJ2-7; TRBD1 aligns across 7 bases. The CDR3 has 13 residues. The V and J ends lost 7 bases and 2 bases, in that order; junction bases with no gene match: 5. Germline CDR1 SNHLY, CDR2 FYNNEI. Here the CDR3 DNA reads TGTGCCAGCAATCGACAGGGTACCTACGAGCAGTACTTC. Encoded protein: CASNRQGTYEQYF.

This CDR3 reads CASSLDDRAAGYTF. DNA of the CDR3: TGTGCCAGCAGCTTGGACGACAGGGCCGCTGGGTACACCTTC. The genes are TRBV5-4 and TRBJ1-2; 7 nucleotides line up with TRBD1. Germline CDR1 and CDR2: SGHNT and YYREEE (reference sequence). The junction had 10 bases not matched to a gene; V was cut back by 0 bases and J by 11 bases. This CDR3 comprises 14 residues.

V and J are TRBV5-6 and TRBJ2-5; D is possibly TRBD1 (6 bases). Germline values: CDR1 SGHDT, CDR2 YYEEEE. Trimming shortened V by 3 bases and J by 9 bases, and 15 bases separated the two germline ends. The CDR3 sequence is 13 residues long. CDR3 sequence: CASSSSTGYSQYF. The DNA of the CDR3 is TGTGCCAGCAGCTCCTCGACAGGATACTCCCAGTACTTC.

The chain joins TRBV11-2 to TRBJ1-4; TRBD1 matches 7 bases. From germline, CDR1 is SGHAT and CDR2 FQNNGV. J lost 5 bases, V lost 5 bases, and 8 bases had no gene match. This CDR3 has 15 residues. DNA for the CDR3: TGTGCCAGCAGCCCAACGACAGGGAAGAATGAAAAACTGTTTTTT. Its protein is CASSPTTGKNEKLFF.

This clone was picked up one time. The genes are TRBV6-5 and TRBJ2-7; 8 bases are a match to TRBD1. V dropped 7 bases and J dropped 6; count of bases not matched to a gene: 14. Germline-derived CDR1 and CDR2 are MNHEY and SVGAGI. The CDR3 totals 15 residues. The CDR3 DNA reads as TGTGCCAGCACCGACGCCCGGACAGGGCGTAGCGAGCAGTACTTC. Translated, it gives CASTDARTGRSEQYF.

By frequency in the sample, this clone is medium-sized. The CDR3 DNA reads as TGCAGCGCGTTCAGTAATCGCGGGAAGAATTGGGTCGAGCAGTACTTC. It yields the protein CSAFSNRGKNWVEQYF. The rearrangement uses TRBV29-1 and TRBJ2-7; D is perhaps TRBD2 (6 bases). Germline CDR1 SQVTM, CDR2 ANQGSEA. The CDR3 spans 16 residues. Trimming took 7 bases from V and 6 from J, leaving 28 bases between them.

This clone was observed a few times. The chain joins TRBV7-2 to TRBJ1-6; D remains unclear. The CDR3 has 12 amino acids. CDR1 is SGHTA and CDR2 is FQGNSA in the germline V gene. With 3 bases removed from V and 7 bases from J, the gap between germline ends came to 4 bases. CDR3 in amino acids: CASSLNNSPLHF. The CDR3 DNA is TGTGCCAGCAGCTTGAACAATTCACCCCTCCACTTT.

The CDR3 nucleotides read TGTGCCAGCAGTTCACAGGGTGAGAATTCACCCCTCCACTTT. Translated, it gives CASSSQGENSPLHF. The chain is built from TRBV6-6 and TRBJ1-6, with a weak D call TRBD1 (6 bases). The CDR3 covers 14 residues. Germline-derived CDR1 and CDR2 are MNHNY and SVGAGI (reference sequence). Trimming removed 4 bases from V and 7 bases from J, with 11 bases in between.

CDR3 loop: CASSPQQGGNTIYF. CDR3 nucleotide sequence: TGTGCCAGCAGCCCCCAACAGGGCGGGAACACCATATATTTT. The chain has TRBV5-4 and TRBJ1-3; maybe TRBD1 (6 bases). V was trimmed by 4 bases and J by 7 bases, leaving 15 bases between them. This CDR3 has 14 residues. The germline CDR1 and CDR2 sequences are SGHNT and YYREEE (reference sequence).

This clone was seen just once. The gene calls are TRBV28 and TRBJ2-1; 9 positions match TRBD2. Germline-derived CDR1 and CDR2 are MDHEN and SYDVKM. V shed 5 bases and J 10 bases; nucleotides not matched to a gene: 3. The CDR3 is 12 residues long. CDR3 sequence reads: CASSPAGGEQFF. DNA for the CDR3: TGTGCCAGCAGTCCTGCGGGGGGGGAGCAGTTCTTC.

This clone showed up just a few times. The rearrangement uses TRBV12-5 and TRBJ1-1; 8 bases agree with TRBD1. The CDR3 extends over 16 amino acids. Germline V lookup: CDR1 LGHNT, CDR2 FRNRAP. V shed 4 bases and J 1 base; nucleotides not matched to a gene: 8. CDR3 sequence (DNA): TGTGCTAGTGGTTCTCCCGGGACAGGAGAGAACACTGAAGCTTTCTTT. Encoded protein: CASGSPGTGENTEAFF.

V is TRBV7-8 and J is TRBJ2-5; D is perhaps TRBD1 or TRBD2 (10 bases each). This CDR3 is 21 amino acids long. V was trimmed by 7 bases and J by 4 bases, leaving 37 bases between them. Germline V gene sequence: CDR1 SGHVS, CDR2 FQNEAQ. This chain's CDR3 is CASTPGQGISSGGRVAETQYF. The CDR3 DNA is TGTGCCAGCACCCCGGGACAGGGGATCTCTAGCGGGGGAAGGGTGGCAGAGACCCAGTACTTC.

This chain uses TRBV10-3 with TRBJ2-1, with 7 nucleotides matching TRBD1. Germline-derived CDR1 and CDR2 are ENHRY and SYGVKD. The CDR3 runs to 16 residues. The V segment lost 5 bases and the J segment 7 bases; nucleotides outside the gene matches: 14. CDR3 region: CAISRYDRADLNEQFF. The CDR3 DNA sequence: TGTGCCATCAGTCGTTACGACAGGGCGGACCTGAATGAGCAGTTCTTC.

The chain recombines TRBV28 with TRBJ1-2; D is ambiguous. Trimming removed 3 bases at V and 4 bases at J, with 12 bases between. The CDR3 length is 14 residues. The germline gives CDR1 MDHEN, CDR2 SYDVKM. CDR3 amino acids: CASSLGGITYGYTF. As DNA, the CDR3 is TGTGCCAGCAGTTTGGGAGGGATTACCTATGGCTACACCTTC.

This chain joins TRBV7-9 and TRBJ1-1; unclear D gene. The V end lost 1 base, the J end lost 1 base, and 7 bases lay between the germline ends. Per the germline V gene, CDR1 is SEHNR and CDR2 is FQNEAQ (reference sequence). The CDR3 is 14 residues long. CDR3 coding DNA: TGTGCCAGCAGCTTAGATGGGCAGAACACTGAAGCTTTCTTT. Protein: CASSLDGQNTEAFF.

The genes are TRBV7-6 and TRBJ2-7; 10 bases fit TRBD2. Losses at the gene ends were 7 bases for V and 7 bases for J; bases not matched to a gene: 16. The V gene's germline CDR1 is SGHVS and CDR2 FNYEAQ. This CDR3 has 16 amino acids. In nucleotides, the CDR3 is TGTGCCAGCACCCTAAAGGGCAGCGGGGGGGCGGAAGAGCAGTACTTC. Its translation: CASTLKGSGGAEEQYF.

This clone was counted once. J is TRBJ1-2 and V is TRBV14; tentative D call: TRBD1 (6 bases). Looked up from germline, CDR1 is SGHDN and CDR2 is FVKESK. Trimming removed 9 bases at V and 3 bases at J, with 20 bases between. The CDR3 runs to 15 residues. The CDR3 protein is CASSRLPGADYGYTF. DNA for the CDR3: TGTGCCAGTTCCCGACTGCCAGGGGCCGACTATGGCTACACCTTC.

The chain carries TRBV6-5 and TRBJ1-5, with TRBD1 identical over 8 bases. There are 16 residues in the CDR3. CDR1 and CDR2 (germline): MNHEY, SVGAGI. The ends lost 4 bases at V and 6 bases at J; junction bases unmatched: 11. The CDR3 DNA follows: TGTGCCAGCAGTTCCTACGGTCAGGGGGCGGTTCAGCCCCAGCATTTT. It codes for CASSSYGQGAVQPQHF.

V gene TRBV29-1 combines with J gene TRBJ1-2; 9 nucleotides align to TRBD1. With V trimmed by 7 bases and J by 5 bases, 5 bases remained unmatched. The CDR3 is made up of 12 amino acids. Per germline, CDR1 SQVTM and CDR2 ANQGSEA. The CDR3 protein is CSDWTGAYGYTF. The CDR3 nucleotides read TGCAGCGATTGGACAGGGGCGTATGGCTACACCTTC.

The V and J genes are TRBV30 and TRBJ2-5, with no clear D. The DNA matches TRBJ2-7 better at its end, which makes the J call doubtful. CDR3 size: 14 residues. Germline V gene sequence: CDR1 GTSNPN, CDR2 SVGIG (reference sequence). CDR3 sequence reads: CAWSVPGGAHEQYF. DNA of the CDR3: TGTGCCTGGAGTGTACCGGGCGGAGCCCACGAGCAGTACTTC.